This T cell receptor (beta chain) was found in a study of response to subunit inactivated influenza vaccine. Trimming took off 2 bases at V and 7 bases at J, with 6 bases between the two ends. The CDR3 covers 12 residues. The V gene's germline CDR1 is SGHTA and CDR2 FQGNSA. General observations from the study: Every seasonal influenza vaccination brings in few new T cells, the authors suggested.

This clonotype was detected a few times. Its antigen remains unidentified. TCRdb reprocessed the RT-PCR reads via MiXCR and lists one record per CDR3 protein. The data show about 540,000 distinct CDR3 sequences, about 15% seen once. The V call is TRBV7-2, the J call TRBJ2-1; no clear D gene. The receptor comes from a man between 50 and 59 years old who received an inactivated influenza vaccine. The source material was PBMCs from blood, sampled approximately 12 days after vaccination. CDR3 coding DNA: TGTGCCAGCAGCTTACCAGCAAATGAGCAGTTCTTC. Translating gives CASSLPANEQFF.